This is a list of T cell receptor beta chains from one sample in a study of cytomegalovirus exposure and HLA in healthy donors. Clones were read by immunoSEQ multiplex PCR, and TCRdb kept only the in-frame ones, dropping some. Of 30,000 or so clones listed, about 60% are singletons. The sample comprised PBMCs. Receptors were obtained from a man in his fifties or sixties in good health and CMV-seropositive. Each CDR3 is given with its conserved first and last residue. The D gene is left open where the match is weak. Size tells how often a clone was seen (once, few, many) or the class of an expanded clone, and some rows leave it out.

>TRBV19|TRBJ1-3|NA|NA
TGTGTAGGAGGGGGGGGCCAAGACGGAAACACCATATATTTT
CVGGGGQDGNTIYF
>TRBV5-4|TRBJ2-7|NA|few
TGTGCCAGCAGCTTGTCCGGGACTGGAGTCTACGAGCAGTACTTC
CASSLSGTGVYEQYF
>TRBV12-5|TRBJ1-2|NA|NA
TGTGCTAGTGGCCCTGGGGGCAGGGGATTCTATGGCTACACCTTC
CASGPGGRGFYGYTF
>TRBV5-1|TRBJ1-1|TRBD1|NA
TGCGCCAGCAGCCGGACAGGTCCGACTGAAGCTTTCTTT
CASSRTGPTEAFF
>TRBV28|TRBJ2-2|TRBD2|NA
TGTGCCAGCAGTCTCCAATCTAGCGGGAGGGCCGGGGAGCTGTTTTTT
CASSLQSSGRAGELFF
>TRBV29-1|TRBJ2-3|TRBD2|once
TGCAGCGTCCCCGGGACTAGCGGTAACACAGATACGCAGTATTTT
CSVPGTSGNTDTQYF
>TRBV5-1|TRBJ1-2|NA|NA
TGCGCCAGCAGCTTGGGGACACAGGTCTATGGCTACACCTTC
CASSLGTQVYGYTF
>TRBV2|TRBJ1-5|NA|NA
TGTGCCAGCAGAGGACAGCACAATCAGCCCCAGCATTTT
CASRGQHNQPQHF
>TRBV5-1|TRBJ1-4|NA|NA
TGCGCCAGCAGCTTGGCGGGGGTTAATGAAAAACTGTTTTTT
CASSLAGVNEKLFF
>TRBV15|TRBJ2-7|TRBD1|NA
TGTGCCACCAGCGCGGGACAGGGGGGCTACGAGCAGTACTTC
CATSAGQGGYEQYF
>TRBV6-6|TRBJ1-5|NA|NA
TGTGCCAGCAGTTACTGGCAATCTAGCAATCAGCCCCAGCATTTT
CASSYWQSSNQPQHF
>TRBV7-9|TRBJ1-2|NA|few
TGTGCCAGCAGCTTAATGGGGGGAGGAAACGGCTACACCTTC
CASSLMGGGNGYTF
>TRBV4-2|TRBJ1-2|NA|NA
TGTGCCAGCAGCCAAGATCGAGCGAACTATGGCTACACCTTC
CASSQDRANYGYTF
>TRBV19|TRBJ1-4|NA|medium-sized
TGTGCCAGTAGTTTTCGGGAAGGGCGCGGTGAAAAACTGTTTTTT
CASSFREGRGEKLFF
>TRBV28|TRBJ2-7|TRBD2|once
TGTGCGACCGGGACTAGCGTCTACGAGCAGTACTTC
CATGTSVYEQYF
>TRBV10-3|TRBJ1-4|NA|NA
TGTGCCACACGGCGCCCAGGTGGGGAAAAACTGTTTTTT
CATRRPGGEKLFF
>TRBV2|TRBJ1-1|NA|NA
TGTGCCAGCAGCCAACAGGGAGCTGGCACTGAAGCTTTCTTT
CASSQQGAGTEAFF
>TRBV10-3|TRBJ1-3|NA|NA
TGTGCCATCAGTGAGTCCAGGGTACGTGGAAACACCATATATTTT
CAISESRVRGNTIYF
>TRBV29-1|TRBJ1-1|NA|NA
TGCAGCGGCAGCGCTAAGCCTTGGAACACTGAAGCTTTCTTT
CSGSAKPWNTEAFF
>TRBV6-4|TRBJ1-5|TRBD1|NA
TGTGCCATCGGACAGGGGCCTTTTGACATTCCGAATCAGCCCCAGCATTTT
CAIGQGPFDIPNQPQHF
>TRBV19|TRBJ1-1|NA|few
TGTGCCAGTAGTATGGGAGGTCCCACTGAAGCTTTCTTT
CASSMGGPTEAFF
>TRBV28|TRBJ1-6|NA|NA
TGTGCCAGCACCAATCGGGTCAGGGGCAGGGACCGGCCCCTCCACTTT
CASTNRVRGRDRPLHF
>TRBV28|TRBJ2-1|NA|NA
TGTGCCAGCAGTTTAGGGAGCTCCTACAATGAGCAGTTCTTC
CASSLGSSYNEQFF
>TRBV27|TRBJ2-1|TRBD2|NA
TGTGCCAGCAGTTTTGCGGGGGGCTCCAATGAGCAGTTCTTC
CASSFAGGSNEQFF
>TRBV27|TRBJ2-4|TRBD1|NA
TGTGCCAGCAGTGTCGGACAGGCAAACATTCAGTACTTC
CASSVGQANIQYF
>TRBV4-3|TRBJ2-1|TRBD2|NA
TGCGCCAGCAGCTACGGACTAGCGGTTTACAATGAGCAGTTCTTC
CASSYGLAVYNEQFF
>TRBV6-5|TRBJ2-1|NA|many
TGTGCCAGCAGTGCAGACCACAGCTCCTACAATGAGCAGTTCTTC
CASSADHSSYNEQFF
>TRBV6-5|TRBJ1-5|NA|medium-sized
TGTGCCAGCCGACAGGCGAGCAATCAGCCCCAGCATTTT
CASRQASNQPQHF
>TRBV5-1|TRBJ1-1|TRBD1|NA
TGCGCCAGCAGCTTGGTACAGGGGGGCACTGAAGCTTTCTTT
CASSLVQGGTEAFF
>TRBV21-1|TRBJ2-7|NA|NA
TGTGCTCCTAGGGGCCTATTCTACCCGGGGGACGAGCAGTACTTC
CAPRGLFYPGDEQYF
>TRBV29-1|TRBJ2-7|TRBD1|NA
TGCAGCGTTGTCCGGGACAGGGGTGTCAACGAGCAGTACTTC
CSVVRDRGVNEQYF
>TRBV19|TRBJ1-6|NA|few
TGTGCCAGTAATCAGGGGAATAATTCACCCCTCCACTTT
CASNQGNNSPLHF
>TRBV9|TRBJ2-1|NA|NA
TGTGCCAGCAGCGTCACCCTGAGCTCCTACAATGAGCAGTTCTTC
CASSVTLSSYNEQFF
>TRBV19|TRBJ1-2|NA|NA
TGTGCCAGTAGTCCGTGGACAGACTATGGCTACACCTTC
CASSPWTDYGYTF
>TRBV6-4|TRBJ1-5|NA|NA
TGTGCCAGCAGTCCAGACACGATCAATCAGCCCCAGCATTTT
CASSPDTINQPQHF
>TRBV29-1|TRBJ1-4|TRBD1|few
TGCAGCGCCACCCTGACAGGGCGGGCTAATGAAAAACTGTTTTTT
CSATLTGRANEKLFF
>TRBV29-1|TRBJ1-1|NA|few
TGCAGCGCCAAGGGGTTTGGCACTGAAGCTTTCTTT
CSAKGFGTEAFF
>TRBV6-1|TRBJ2-1|NA|NA
TGTGCCAGCAGTGACGCAGGGCACAATGAGCAGTTCTTC
CASSDAGHNEQFF
>TRBV5-4|TRBJ2-7|TRBD2|once
TGTGCCGTGGGGCGGGGGGCCTCCTACGAGCAGTACTTC
CAVGRGASYEQYF
>TRBV29-1|TRBJ2-5|NA|NA
TGCAGCGTCCAGATAAGAGAGACCCAGTACTTC
CSVQIRETQYF
>TRBV2|TRBJ2-2|TRBD1|NA
TGTGCCAGCAGTATCAGACAGGGCTACGGGGAGCTGTTTTTT
CASSIRQGYGELFF
>TRBV10-3|TRBJ1-1|TRBD1|NA
TGTGCCACCTGGGACAGGGCGAACACTGAAGCTTTCTTT
CATWDRANTEAFF
>TRBV5-1|TRBJ2-2|NA|once
TGCGCCAGCAGCTTGGCCTTAGACGGGGAGCTGTTTTTT
CASSLALDGELFF
>TRBV6-5|TRBJ1-6|TRBD1|once
TGTGCCAGCAGCAAGACAGGGCTATTCTCACCCCTCCACTTT
CASSKTGLFSPLHF
>TRBV14|TRBJ2-6|NA|few
TGTGCCAGCAGCCGACAGGACGGGGCCAACGTCCTGACTTTC
CASSRQDGANVLTF